This T cell receptor (beta chain) was sequenced for a study of blood T cell repertoires in COVID-19. Study-wide context: Samples of COVID-19 (acute and convalescent) were obtained from the United States, Italy and Spain. Nucleic acid was either cDNA or gDNA, and it came from T cells, B-cell-depleted T cells, or PBMCs.

Trimming cost V 3 bases and J 1 base, with 18 bases left between them. Germline V gene lookup returns CDR1 SEHNR and CDR2 FQNEAQ (reference sequence). The CDR3 has 17 amino acids. This clone was found once. In the original processing: From reference gene primer amplification, estimates of nucleated cell counts were derived. Sequencing was performed with immunoSEQ multiplex PCR; in TCRdb, only in-frame clones are kept and a portion is missing. That table furnishes V, J and clone size, whereas the DNA furnished D and trimming. The sample yields 270,000 or so clones, 75% to 90% seen once. V gene TRBV7-9 combines with J gene TRBJ2-5; weak D call: TRBD2 (6 bases). The source is a woman aged 40 to 50 who had recovered from COVID-19. Sequenced input: peripheral blood. CDR3 DNA sequence: TGTGCCAGCAGCTTGCTTCGTAGCGGCCCAATCCAAGAGACCCAGTACTTC. It codes for CASSLLRSGPIQETQYF.